Many counts were recorded for the clone carrying this T cell receptor (beta chain). Its specificity is unknown. Trimming stripped 4 bases from V and 4 bases from J, with 18 bases between. The CDR3 length is 16 residues. The germline gives CDR1 SGHDT, CDR2 YYEEEE. The time point here: pre-sensitization, week 0. Treatment: therapeutic diphenylcyclopropenone sensitization with weekly scalp DPC. The library attached unique molecular identifiers to individual cDNA molecules. A single record per CDR3 protein comes from TCRdb applying MiXCR to the RACE reads. Among tens of thousands of distinct CDR3 sequences listed, around 7% were seen once. The sample originates from a study of human T cells and chemical hapten exposure. Study summary: Patients were given diphenylcyclopropenone on the scalp weekly across the roughly 24-week study. The study's findings and limits: Donors were affected by alopecia, so their immune reaction might vary from that of healthy individuals.

Material: whole blood, obtained in connection with sensitization to the hapten diphenylcyclopropenone (DPC). The J gene is TRBJ1-5, the V gene TRBV5-6; D is possibly TRBD1 (5 bases). The TCR comes from a woman in her twenties or thirties with alopecia areata. Some clones in this sample may be carry-over from other donors' samples. CDR3 in amino acids: CASSANPGSPNQPQHF. The DNA for the CDR3 is TGTGCCAGCAGCGCGAACCCAGGGTCCCCAAATCAGCCCCAGCATTTT.